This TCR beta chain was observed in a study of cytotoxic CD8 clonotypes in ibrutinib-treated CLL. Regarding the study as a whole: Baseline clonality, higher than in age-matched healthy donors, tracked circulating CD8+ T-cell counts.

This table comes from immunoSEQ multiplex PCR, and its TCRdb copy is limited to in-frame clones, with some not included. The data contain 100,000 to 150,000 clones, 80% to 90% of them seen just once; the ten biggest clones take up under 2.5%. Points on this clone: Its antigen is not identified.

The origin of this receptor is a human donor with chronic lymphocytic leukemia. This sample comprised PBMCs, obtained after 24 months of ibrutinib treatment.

This CDR3 is CAIGPTGGTREQYF. The CDR3 region has the DNA TGTGCCATCGGTCCAACAGGGGGTACGCGGGAGCAGTACTTC. The V call is TRBV10-3, the J call TRBJ2-7; 8 bases map to TRBD1. The germline V gene has CDR1 ENHRY and CDR2 SYGVKD. The CDR3 is 14 residues long. J lost 7 bases, V lost 8 bases, and 13 bases had no gene match.